These 6 T cell receptor beta chains were sequenced from one sample in a study of cytomegalovirus exposure and HLA in healthy donors. PCR involved 60 Vbeta and 13 Jbeta primers. Method: immunoSEQ multiplex PCR; TCRdb's copy keeps in-frame clones and lacks some. This sample's table reports 150,000 to 200,000 clones. Material for sequencing was PBMCs. The receptor source for this set is a man between 25 and 39 years old in good health and CMV-seronegative.

The chain recombines TRBV19 with TRBJ2-7; 10 nucleotides agree with TRBD2. Per the germline V gene, CDR1 is LNHDA and CDR2 is SQIVND (reference sequence). CDR3 length: 17 amino acids. V was pared by 0 bases and J by 0 bases, with 5 bases of the junction left unmatched. CDR3: CASSIEGTSAVSYEQYF. The CDR3 region has the DNA TGTGCCAGTAGTATAGAGGGGACTAGCGCGGTCTCCTACGAGCAGTACTTC.

The rearrangement links TRBV6-5 to TRBJ2-7, with a tentative D call TRBD1 (6 bases). Germline-derived CDR1 and CDR2 are MNHEY and SVGAGI. The CDR3 runs 15 residues. Trimming cost V 5 bases and J 0 bases, with 14 bases left between them. CDR3 in DNA: TGTGCCAGCAGTCCAACACAGGGCCCCTCCTACGAGCAGTACTTC. Translation: CASSPTQGPSYEQYF.

The rearrangement uses TRBV7-9 and TRBJ2-7; D gene unclear. The V gene's germline CDR1 is SEHNR and CDR2 FQNEAQ (reference sequence). The CDR3 contains 14 residues. V dropped 0 bases and J dropped 3 bases, with 9 bases sitting between them. CDR3 nucleotides: TGTGCCAGCAGCTTAGCGCCCAGAAGCTACGAGCAGTACTTC. Amino acids: CASSLAPRSYEQYF.

The rearrangement uses TRBV9 and TRBJ1-5; unclear D gene. This CDR3 contains 14 residues. The germline gives CDR1 SGDLS, CDR2 YYNGEE. Trimming pared 4 bases from V and 6 bases from J, leaving 14 bases between. The CDR3 DNA sequence: TGTGCCAGCAGCCCCAGTCAGTCCGTTCAGCCCCAGCATTTT. As protein: CASSPSQSVQPQHF.

The chain employs TRBV10-3 and TRBJ1-5; 8 nucleotides agree with TRBD1. This CDR3 spans 17 amino acids. CDR1 is ENHRY and CDR2 is SYGVKD in the germline V gene. V lost 3 bases and J lost 0; bases outside the gene matches: 7. Here the CDR3 reads CAISDGQGIRSNQPQHF. CDR3 sequence (DNA): TGTGCCATCAGTGACGGACAGGGTATCCGTAGCAATCAGCCCCAGCATTTT.

The chain has TRBV4-3 and TRBJ2-2; D uncertain. The CDR3 has 15 residues. Germline V gene sequence: CDR1 LGHNA, CDR2 YSLEER. V shed 1 base and J shed 4 bases, with 10 bases lying between them. The CDR3 here is CASSQASRATGELFF. CDR3 bases: TGCGCCAGCAGCCAAGCCTCCCGAGCCACCGGGGAGCTGTTTTTT.